This is a list of T cell receptor beta chains from one sample in a study of blood T cell repertoires in COVID-19. Sequencing used immunoSEQ multiplex PCR; TCRdb keeps in-frame clones, though not all of them. The profile shows 400,000 to 550,000 clones, roughly 89% of them singletons. The source material was peripheral blood. The origin of the receptors is a woman aged 25 to 39 with acute or convalescent COVID-19. CDR3s include the opening cysteine and the closing phenylalanine or tryptophan. Clone sizes are given selectively: once, few, many, or a class where the clone is expanded.

v_gene,abundance,j_gene,CDR3aa
TRBV18,.,TRBJ1-5,CASSPYDRGYQPQHF
TRBV3-1/TRBV3-2,.,TRBJ1-5,CASSRQGAGQPQHF
TRBV20-1,once,TRBJ2-3,CSVSPSGGGEITDTQYF
TRBV7-2,.,TRBJ2-2,CASSPRLALNTGELFF
TRBV24-1,.,TRBJ2-2,CATSDLSSRFTGELFF
TRBV30,once,TRBJ1-2,CAWSDGRGIETF
TRBV5-6,once,TRBJ2-1,CASSPQGNEQFF
TRBV5-1,.,TRBJ1-5,CASSEGSGNQPQHF
TRBV5-1,.,TRBJ1-1,CASSSVAGVNTEAFF
TRBV24-1,.,TRBJ2-5,CATSDSGKTQYF
TRBV30,.,TRBJ1-5,CAWNWGHQPQHF
TRBV5-1,.,TRBJ2-7,CASSRDGDRGKNEQYF
TRBV30,.,TRBJ2-3,CAWSVNLARSTDTQYF
TRBV5-1,.,TRBJ1-6,CASSLSGDSPLHF
TRBV2,.,TRBJ2-7,CASSGQGGVEQYF
TRBV21-1,.,TRBJ1-6,CASSNQGQAYNSPLHF
TRBV19,many,TRBJ2-2,CASKRVGQGASGELFF
TRBV6-5,.,TRBJ2-3,CASSSPSGSAYTQYF
TRBV5-1,.,TRBJ2-1,CASRSASGISYNEQFF
TRBV5-1,.,TRBJ1-1,CASSLPDRAAEAFF
TRBV29-1,.,TRBJ2-2,CSVVGTGRNTGELFF
TRBV5-6,.,TRBJ2-5,CASSPGTGEIQETQYF
TRBV19,.,TRBJ2-1,CATHRQGANEQFF
TRBV2,.,TRBJ2-5,CATWTSGETQYF
TRBV6-5,once,TRBJ2-7,CASSYSFRDTYEQYF
TRBV7-8,.,TRBJ2-7,CASSLGRSRVFF
TRBV30,.,TRBJ2-5,CAWNGGYQETQYF
TRBV6-1,once,TRBJ2-7,CASSAKPGQGTHEQYF
TRBV5-4,.,TRBJ1-6,CASSLYGNSPLHF
TRBV5-1,few,TRBJ1-2,CASSLEGTGRTYGYGYTF
TRBV5-1,.,TRBJ2-5,CASSRDSLQETQYF
TRBV30,few,TRBJ2-3,CAWSVGGLGDTQYF
TRBV7-8,.,TRBJ1-5,CASSPGTGWTPQHF
TRBV11-2,.,TRBJ2-7,CASSLAFRGQRTEQYF
TRBV7-9,.,TRBJ1-2,CASSLGTANYGYTF
TRBV7-2,.,TRBJ2-5,CASSATGNRETQYF
TRBV18,.,TRBJ2-3,CASSAQDTQYF
TRBV9,.,TRBJ2-2,CASSVELDTNTGELFF
TRBV11-1,.,TRBJ2-1,CASRLLRGGYNEQFF
TRBV21-1,once,TRBJ1-1,CASSKNAGGAFF
TRBV2,.,TRBJ2-3,CASSTPWRLAGVGDTQYF
TRBV6-4,.,TRBJ2-3,CASSESSGTSGADTQYF
TRBV12-5,.,TRBJ2-3,CASGLVRKDRGTTDTQYF
TRBV5-1,.,TRBJ2-1,CASRATGDEQFF
TRBV7-3,.,TRBJ2-1,CASSRGGIYNEQFF
TRBV29-1,.,TRBJ1-1,CSVVGPITEAFF
TRBV20-1,.,TRBJ1-2,CSARGTTGVSGYTF
TRBV4-1,.,TRBJ2-7,CASSQVGEPTYEQYF
TRBV5-1,.,TRBJ2-3,CASSRQGSTDTQYF
TRBV6-2/TRBV6-3,.,TRBJ2-1,CASSLELAVYNEQFF
TRBV5-1,.,TRBJ2-5,CASSLDLGGETQYF
TRBV3-1/TRBV3-2,many,TRBJ2-5,CASSQDQRRGQETQYF
TRBV6-5,.,TRBJ2-1,CASTRDNFDNEQFF
TRBV6-5,.,TRBJ1-5,CASRLRGLEAEPQHF
TRBV5-4,.,TRBJ2-3,CASSLGTGTDTQYF
TRBV4-1,once,TRBJ1-1,CASSQGLGVGAGTEAFF
TRBV5-1,.,TRBJ2-2,CASSSGRGGNTGELFF
TRBV6-1,once,TRBJ2-7,CASSDQRGGLSYEQYF
TRBV6-6,.,TRBJ2-5,CASSYFPGGQETQYF